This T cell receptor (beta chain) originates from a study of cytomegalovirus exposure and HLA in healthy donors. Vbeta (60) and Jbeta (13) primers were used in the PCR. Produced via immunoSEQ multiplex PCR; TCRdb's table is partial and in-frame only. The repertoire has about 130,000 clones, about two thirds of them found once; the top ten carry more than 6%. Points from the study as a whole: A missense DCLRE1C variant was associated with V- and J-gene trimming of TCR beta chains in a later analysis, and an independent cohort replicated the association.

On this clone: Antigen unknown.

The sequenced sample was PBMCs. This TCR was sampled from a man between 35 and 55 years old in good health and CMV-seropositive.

Here the CDR3 reads CASGPRGGYEKLFF. CDR3 coding DNA: TGTGCCAGCGGCCCCCGTGGGGGGTATGAAAAACTGTTTTTT. The rearrangement joins TRBV7-9 to TRBJ1-4; a possible D gene is TRBD1 (5 bases). CDR3 length equals 14 residues. Trimming removed 8 bases from V and 6 bases from J, with 16 bases in between. Germline-derived CDR1 and CDR2 are SEHNR and FQNEAQ (reference sequence).